These 12 T cell receptor beta chains were all obtained from the same sample, sequenced in a study of T cells in Graves' hyperthyroidism and ophthalmopathy. Amplified TCR beta CDR3 regions derived from RNA transcripts. An initial round of RT-PCR targeting the TCR CDR3 relied on the HTBI primer set. TCRdb fed the multiplex PCR reads into MiXCR, producing one record per CDR3 protein. Of under 400,000 distinct CDR3 sequences listed, approximately 14% are singletons. Sequenced material: blood. The receptors come from a young woman with Graves' hyperthyroidism that later progressed to Graves' ophthalmopathy.

This clonotype was recorded at least ten times. The genes are TRBV2 and TRBJ1-1, with a tentative D call TRBD1 (5 bases). Trimming stripped 2 bases from V and 7 bases from J, with 11 bases between. The germline V gene has CDR1 SNHLY and CDR2 FYNNEI. The CDR3 is 13 amino acids. The CDR3 nucleotides read TGTGCCAGCAGTGAACGGGGGTGGGGTGAAGCTTTCTTT. Its translation is CASSERGWGEAFF.

This clonotype was detected ten times or more. The chain employs TRBV28 and TRBJ1-5; D remains unclear. Germline V lookup: CDR1 MDHEN, CDR2 SYDVKM. V shed 5 bases and J shed 5 bases, with 25 bases lying between them. The CDR3 runs to 18 residues. Here the CDR3 reads CASSTYRQEEGIYQPQHF. CDR3 nucleotide sequence: TGTGCCAGCAGTACCTACCGGCAGGAGGAGGGCATTTATCAGCCCCAGCATTTT.

The rearrangement links TRBV28 to TRBJ2-2; TRBD2 aligns across 8 bases. This CDR3 is 14 amino acids long. V shed 6 bases and J 6 bases; nucleotides not matched to a gene: 6. CDR1 and CDR2 from the germline V gene are MDHEN and SYDVKM. The CDR3 loop is CASRPGLEAGELFF. The DNA for the CDR3 is TGTGCCAGCAGGCCGGGACTAGAAGCCGGGGAGCTGTTTTTT.

The chain uses TRBV12-5 and TRBJ2-2; the match to TRBD2 covers 11 bases. The CDR3 covers 16 residues. Germline assignment: CDR1 LGHNT and CDR2 FRNRAP. V lost 2 bases, J lost 5 bases, and 4 bases stayed unmatched. The CDR3 DNA sequence: TGTGCTAGTGGTTTGTGCGGACTAGCGGGTACCGGGGAGCTGTTTTTT. This translates into CASGLCGLAGTGELFF.

This chain uses TRBV12-3 or TRBV12-4 with TRBJ1-5; D is unclear. The CDR3 totals 14 residues. The V end was cut by 3 bases, the J end by 2 bases, with 8 bases between. The CDR3 loop reads CASSLLAGNQPQHF. As DNA, the CDR3 is TGTGCCAGCAGTTTGCTTGCAGGCAATCAGCCCCAGCATTTT.

This clonotype appeared a few times. The rearrangement joins TRBV28 to TRBJ1-2; 12 bases align to TRBD1. This CDR3 has 14 residues. Germline-derived CDR1 and CDR2 are MDHEN and SYDVKM. J lost 7 bases, V lost 5 bases, and 5 bases had no gene match. In nucleotides, the CDR3 is TGTGCCAGCAGTGCCGGGACAGGGGGCGGTGGCTACACCTTC. Translation: CASSAGTGGGGYTF.

The chain uses TRBV7-9 and TRBJ2-2; D not certain. The CDR3 loop spans 11 amino acids. V lost 5 bases to trimming and J lost 7 bases, with 5 bases between them. CDR1 is SEHNR, CDR2 FQNEAQ, per germline (reference sequence). CDR3 nucleotide sequence: TGTGCCAGCAGCGCCGGCGGGGAGCTGTTTTTT. Residues: CASSAGGELFF. Full variable domain (rest looked up from reference TRBV7-9 and TRBJ2-2): DTGVSQNPRHKITKRGQNVTFRCDPISEHNRLYWYRQTLGQGPEFLTYFQNEAQLEKSRLLSDRFSAERPKGSFSTLEIQRTEQGDSAMYLCASSAGGELFFGEGSRLTVL.

CDR3 amino acids: CASRNRGGNEQFF. CDR3 nucleotide sequence: TGTGCCAGCAGGAACAGGGGCGGCAATGAGCAGTTCTTC. The chain joins TRBV6-2 or TRBV6-3 to TRBJ2-1, with TRBD1 identical over 7 bases. Germline V lookup: CDR1 MNHEY, CDR2 SVGEGT. With 6 bases clipped from V and 6 bases from J, the junction kept 5 bases outside the gene matches. CDR3 length: 13 residues.

In its sample, this clonotype was seen a few times. The chain recombines TRBV24-1 with TRBJ2-5, with 10 bases that match TRBD1. The germline gives CDR1 KGHDR, CDR2 SFDVKD. With V trimmed by 4 bases and J by 2 bases, 3 bases remained unmatched. The length of the CDR3 is 15 residues. The CDR3 loop is CATSDLDRGQETQYF. The DNA for the CDR3 is TGTGCCACCAGTGACCTGGACAGGGGGCAAGAGACCCAGTACTTC.

Ten or more counts support this clonotype. The gene calls are TRBV3-1 and TRBJ2-5, with 11 bases that match TRBD2. J gave up 5 bases and V 1 base, and 12 bases lay outside the gene matches. CDR1 and CDR2 from the germline V gene are LGHDT and YNNKEL (reference sequence). CDR3 size: 18 residues. The CDR3 region has the DNA TGTGCCAGCAGCCAAGGCTTACTAGCGGGAGTTGGTTGGGAGACCCAGTACTTC. It yields the protein CASSQGLLAGVGWETQYF.

This clonotype was recorded once. A read error may explain this, as a much larger clone is one base away. In DNA, the CDR3 is TGTGCCAGCAGCCGCACTTTGAGGAGCCCCTACAATGAGCAGTTCTTC. It encodes CASSRTLRSPYNEQFF. The chain employs TRBV12-3 or TRBV12-4 and TRBJ2-1; unclear D gene. The CDR3 has 16 amino acids. V lost 6 bases and J lost 2, with 17 bases in between.

This clonotype appeared many times. The chain employs TRBV24-1 and TRBJ2-1; 7 positions agree with TRBD2. The CDR3 sequence is 14 residues long. From germline, CDR1 is KGHDR and CDR2 SFDVKD. The trim removed 2 bases at V and 6 bases at J, leaving 3 bases unmatched. The CDR3 region has the DNA TGTGCCACCAGTGATTCGGGACTAATCAATGAGCAGTTCTTC. Protein: CATSDSGLINEQFF.